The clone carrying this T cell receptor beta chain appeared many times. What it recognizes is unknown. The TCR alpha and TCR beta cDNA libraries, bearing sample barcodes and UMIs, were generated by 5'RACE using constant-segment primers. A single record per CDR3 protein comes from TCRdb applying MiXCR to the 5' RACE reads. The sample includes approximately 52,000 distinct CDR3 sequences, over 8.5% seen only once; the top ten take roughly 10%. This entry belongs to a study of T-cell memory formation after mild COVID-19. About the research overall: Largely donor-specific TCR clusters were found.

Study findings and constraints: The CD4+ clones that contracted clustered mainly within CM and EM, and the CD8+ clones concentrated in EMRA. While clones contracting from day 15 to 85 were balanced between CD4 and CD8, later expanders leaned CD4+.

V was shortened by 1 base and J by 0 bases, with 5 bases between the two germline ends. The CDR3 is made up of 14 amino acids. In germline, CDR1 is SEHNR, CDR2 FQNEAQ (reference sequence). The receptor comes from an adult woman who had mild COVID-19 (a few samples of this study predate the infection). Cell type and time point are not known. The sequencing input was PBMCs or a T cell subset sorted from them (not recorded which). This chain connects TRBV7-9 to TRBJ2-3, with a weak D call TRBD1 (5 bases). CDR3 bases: TGTGCCAGCAGCTTAGAGGGGAGCACAGATACGCAGTATTTT. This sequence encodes CASSLEGSTDTQYF.